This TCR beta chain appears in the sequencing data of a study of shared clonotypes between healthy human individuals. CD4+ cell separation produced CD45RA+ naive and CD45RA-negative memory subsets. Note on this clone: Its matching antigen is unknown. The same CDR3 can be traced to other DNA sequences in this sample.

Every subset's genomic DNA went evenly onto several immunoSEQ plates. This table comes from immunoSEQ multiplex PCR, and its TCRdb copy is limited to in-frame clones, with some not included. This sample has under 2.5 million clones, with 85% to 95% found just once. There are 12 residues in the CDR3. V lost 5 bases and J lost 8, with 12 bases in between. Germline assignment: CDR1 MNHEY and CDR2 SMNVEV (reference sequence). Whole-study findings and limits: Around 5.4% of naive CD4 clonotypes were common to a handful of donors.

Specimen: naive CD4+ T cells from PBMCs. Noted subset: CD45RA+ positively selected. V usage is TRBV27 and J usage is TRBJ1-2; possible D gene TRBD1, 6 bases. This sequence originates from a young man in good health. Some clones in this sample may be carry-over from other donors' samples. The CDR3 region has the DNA TGTGCCAGCAGTCCCCTCGGGGGCGGCTACACCTTC. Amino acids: CASSPLGGGYTF.